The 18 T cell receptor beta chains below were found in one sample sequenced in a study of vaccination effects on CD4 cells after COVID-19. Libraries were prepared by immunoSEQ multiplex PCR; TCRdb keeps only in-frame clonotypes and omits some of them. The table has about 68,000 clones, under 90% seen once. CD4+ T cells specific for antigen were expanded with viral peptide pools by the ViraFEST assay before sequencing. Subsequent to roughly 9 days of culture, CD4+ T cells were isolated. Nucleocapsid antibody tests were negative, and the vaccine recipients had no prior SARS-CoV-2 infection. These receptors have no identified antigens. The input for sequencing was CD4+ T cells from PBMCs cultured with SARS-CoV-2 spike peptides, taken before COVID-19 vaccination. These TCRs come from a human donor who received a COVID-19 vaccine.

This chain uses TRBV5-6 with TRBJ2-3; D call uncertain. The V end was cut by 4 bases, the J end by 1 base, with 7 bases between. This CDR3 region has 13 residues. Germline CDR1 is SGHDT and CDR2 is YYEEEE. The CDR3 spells CASSQERTDTQYF. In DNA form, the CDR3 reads TGTGCCAGCAGCCAGGAGCGCACAGATACGCAGTATTTT. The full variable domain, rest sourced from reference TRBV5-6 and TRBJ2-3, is DAGVTQSPTHLIKTRGQQVTLRCSPKSGHDTVSWYQQALGQGPQFIFQYYEEEERQRGNFPDRFSGHQFPNYSSELNVNALLLGDSALYLCASSQERTDTQYFGPGTRLTVL.

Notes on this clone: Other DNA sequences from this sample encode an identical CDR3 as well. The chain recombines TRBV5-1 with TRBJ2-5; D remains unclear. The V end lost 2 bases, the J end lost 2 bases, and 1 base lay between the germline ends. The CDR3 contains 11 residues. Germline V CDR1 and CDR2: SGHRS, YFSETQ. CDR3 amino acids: CASSFQETQYF. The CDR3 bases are TGCGCCAGCAGCTTTCAAGAGACCCAGTACTTC.

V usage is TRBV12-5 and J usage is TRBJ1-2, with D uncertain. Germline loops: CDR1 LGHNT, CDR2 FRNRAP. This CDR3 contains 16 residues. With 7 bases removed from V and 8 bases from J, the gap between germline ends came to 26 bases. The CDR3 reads CASERWGSSSYFGYTF. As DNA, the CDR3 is TGTGCTAGTGAAAGGTGGGGTAGCTCTTCGTACTTCGGCTACACCTTC.

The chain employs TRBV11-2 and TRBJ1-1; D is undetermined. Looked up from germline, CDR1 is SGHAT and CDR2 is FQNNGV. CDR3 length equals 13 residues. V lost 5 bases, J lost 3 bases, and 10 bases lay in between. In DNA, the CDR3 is TGTGCCAGCAGCACCGACCGACACACTGAAGCTTTCTTT. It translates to CASSTDRHTEAFF.

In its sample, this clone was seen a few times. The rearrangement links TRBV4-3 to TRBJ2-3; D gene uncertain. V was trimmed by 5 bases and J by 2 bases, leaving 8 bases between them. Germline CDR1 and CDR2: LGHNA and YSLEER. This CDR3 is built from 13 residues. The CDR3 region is CASSYSTTDTQYF. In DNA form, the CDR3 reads TGCGCCAGCAGCTACAGCACCACAGATACGCAGTATTTT.

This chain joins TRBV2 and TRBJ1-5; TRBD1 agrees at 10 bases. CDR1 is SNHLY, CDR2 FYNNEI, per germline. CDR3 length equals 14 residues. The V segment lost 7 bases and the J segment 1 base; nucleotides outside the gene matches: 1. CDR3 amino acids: CASTGQGSNQPQHF. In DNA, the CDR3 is TGTGCCAGCACGGGACAGGGGAGCAATCAGCCCCAGCATTTT.

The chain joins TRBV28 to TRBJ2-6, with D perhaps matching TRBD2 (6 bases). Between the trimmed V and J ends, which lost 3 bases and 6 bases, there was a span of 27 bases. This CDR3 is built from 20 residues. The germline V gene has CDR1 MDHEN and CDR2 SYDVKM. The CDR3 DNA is TGTGCCAGCAGTTTGGTATATATCAGGCGGGATCCCACTCCGGCCAACGTCCTGACTTTC. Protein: CASSLVYIRRDPTPANVLTF.

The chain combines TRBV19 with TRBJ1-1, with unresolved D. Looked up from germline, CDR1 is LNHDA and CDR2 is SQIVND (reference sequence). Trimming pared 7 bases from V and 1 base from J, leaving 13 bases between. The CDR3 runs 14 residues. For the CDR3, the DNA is TGTGCCAGTATCCTCGGGCAGCAGAACACTGAAGCTTTCTTT. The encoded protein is CASILGQQNTEAFF.

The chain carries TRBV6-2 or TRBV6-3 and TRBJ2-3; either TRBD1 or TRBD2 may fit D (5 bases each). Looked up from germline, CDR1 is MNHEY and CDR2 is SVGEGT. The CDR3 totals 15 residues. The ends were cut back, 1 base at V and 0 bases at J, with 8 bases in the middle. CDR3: CASSYWGPSTDTQYF. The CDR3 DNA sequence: TGTGCCAGCAGTTACTGGGGACCTAGCACAGATACGCAGTATTTT.

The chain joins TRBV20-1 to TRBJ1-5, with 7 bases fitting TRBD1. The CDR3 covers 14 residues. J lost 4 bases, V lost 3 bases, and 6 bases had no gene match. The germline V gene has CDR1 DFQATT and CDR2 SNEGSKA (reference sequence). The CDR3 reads CSASRPGGNQPQHF. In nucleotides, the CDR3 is TGCAGTGCTAGTCGGCCAGGGGGGAATCAGCCCCAGCATTTT.

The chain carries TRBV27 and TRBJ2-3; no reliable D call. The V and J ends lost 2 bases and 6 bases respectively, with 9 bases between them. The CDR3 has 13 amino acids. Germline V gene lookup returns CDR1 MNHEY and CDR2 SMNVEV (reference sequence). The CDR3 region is CASSLVNKDTQYF. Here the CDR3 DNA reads TGTGCCAGCAGTTTAGTAAATAAGGATACGCAGTATTTT.

CDR3 sequence (DNA): TGTGCCTGGCTAAGAAGGGGCGCTAACACCGGGGAGCTGTTTTTT. The encoded protein is CAWLRRGANTGELFF. The chain combines TRBV30 with TRBJ2-2; tentative D call: TRBD1 (5 bases). V gave up 5 bases and J gave up 2 bases, with 15 bases separating them. Germline V gives CDR1 GTSNPN, CDR2 SVGIG (reference sequence). This CDR3 spans 15 amino acids.

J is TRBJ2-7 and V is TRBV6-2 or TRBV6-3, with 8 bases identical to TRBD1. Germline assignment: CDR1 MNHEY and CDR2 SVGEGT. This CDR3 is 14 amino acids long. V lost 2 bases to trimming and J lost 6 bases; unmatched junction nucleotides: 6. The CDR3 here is CASSYAGGASEQYV. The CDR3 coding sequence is TGTGCCAGCAGTTACGCAGGGGGCGCGAGCGAGCAGTACGTC.

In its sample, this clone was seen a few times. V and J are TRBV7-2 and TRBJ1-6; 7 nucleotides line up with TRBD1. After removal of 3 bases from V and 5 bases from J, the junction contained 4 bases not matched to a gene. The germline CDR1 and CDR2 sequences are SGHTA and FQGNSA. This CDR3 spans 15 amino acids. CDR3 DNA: TGTGCCAGCAGCTTCTCCGACAGGGATAATTCACCCCTCCACTTT. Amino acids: CASSFSDRDNSPLHF. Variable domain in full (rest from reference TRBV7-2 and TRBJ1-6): GAGVSQSPSNKVTEKGKDVELRCDPISGHTALYWYRQSLGQGLEFLIYFQGNSAPDKSGLPSDRFSAERTGGSVSTLTIQRTQQEDSAVYLCASSFSDRDNSPLHFGNGTRLTVT.

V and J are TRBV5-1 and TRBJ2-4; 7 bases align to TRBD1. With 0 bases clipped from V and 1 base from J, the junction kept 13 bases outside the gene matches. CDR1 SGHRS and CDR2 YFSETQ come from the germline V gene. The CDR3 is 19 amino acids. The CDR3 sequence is CASSLAVTGKTMAKNIQYF. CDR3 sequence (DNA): TGCGCCAGCAGCTTGGCCGTGACAGGGAAGACGATGGCCAAAAACATTCAGTACTTC.

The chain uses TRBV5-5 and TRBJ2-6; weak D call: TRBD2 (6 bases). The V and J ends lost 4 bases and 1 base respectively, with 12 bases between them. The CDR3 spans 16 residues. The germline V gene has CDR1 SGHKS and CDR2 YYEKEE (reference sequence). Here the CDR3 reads CASSVGLFSGANVLTF. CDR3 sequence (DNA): TGTGCCAGCAGCGTGGGACTTTTTTCTGGGGCCAACGTCCTGACTTTC.

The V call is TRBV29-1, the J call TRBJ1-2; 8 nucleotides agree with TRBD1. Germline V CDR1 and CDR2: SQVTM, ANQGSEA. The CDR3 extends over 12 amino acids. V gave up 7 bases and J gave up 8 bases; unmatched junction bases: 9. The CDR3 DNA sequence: TGCAGCGCCCACAGGGGGGGAGGCGGCTACACCTTC. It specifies CSAHRGGGGYTF.

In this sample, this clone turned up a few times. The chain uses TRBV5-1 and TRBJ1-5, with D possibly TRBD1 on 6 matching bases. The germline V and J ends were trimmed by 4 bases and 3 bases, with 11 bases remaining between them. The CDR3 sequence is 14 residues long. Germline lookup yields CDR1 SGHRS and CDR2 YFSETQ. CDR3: CASSVGTNNQPQHF. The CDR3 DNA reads TGCGCCAGCAGCGTGGGGACAAACAATCAGCCCCAGCATTTT.